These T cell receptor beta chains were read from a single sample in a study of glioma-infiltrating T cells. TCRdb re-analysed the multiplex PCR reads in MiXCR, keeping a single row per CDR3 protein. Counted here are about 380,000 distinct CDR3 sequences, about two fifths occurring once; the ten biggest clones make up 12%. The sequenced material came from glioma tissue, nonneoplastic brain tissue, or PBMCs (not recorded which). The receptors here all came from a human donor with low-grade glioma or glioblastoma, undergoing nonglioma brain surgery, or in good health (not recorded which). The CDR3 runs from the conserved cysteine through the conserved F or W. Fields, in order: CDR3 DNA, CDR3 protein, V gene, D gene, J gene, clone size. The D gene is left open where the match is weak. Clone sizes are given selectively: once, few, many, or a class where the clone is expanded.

CDR3 DNA: TGTGCCACCAGCAGAGGTAGGGCCAAATTGAACACTGAAGCTTTCTTT
CDR3 protein: CATSRGRAKLNTEAFF
V gene: TRBV15
D gene: NA
J gene: TRBJ1-1
clone size: NA

CDR3 DNA: TGCAGTGCTAGAGTTAAGGGGCAGGGCTACTATGGCTACACCTTC
CDR3 protein: CSARVKGQGYYGYTF
V gene: TRBV20-1
D gene: NA
J gene: TRBJ1-2
clone size: few

CDR3 DNA: TGTGCCAGCAGTTCGGGGGACAGGGCGACCCCGGATACGCAGTATTTT
CDR3 protein: CASSSGDRATPDTQYF
V gene: TRBV12-3/TRBV12-4
D gene: TRBD1
J gene: TRBJ2-3
clone size: NA

CDR3 DNA: TGTGCCAGCAGCCAACTAGCGCTAAGATACAATGAGCAGTTCTTC
CDR3 protein: CASSQLALRYNEQFF
V gene: TRBV6-2/TRBV6-3
D gene: TRBD2
J gene: TRBJ2-1
clone size: NA

CDR3 DNA: TGTGCCAGCAGTTCCCTCGGACAGGGCGGTTTCACAGATACGCAGTATTTT
CDR3 protein: CASSSLGQGGFTDTQYF
V gene: TRBV27
D gene: TRBD1
J gene: TRBJ2-3
clone size: many

CDR3 DNA: TGTGCCAGCAGCCACCCCCGGGACAGGATACAAGAGACCCAGTACTTC
CDR3 protein: CASSHPRDRIQETQYF
V gene: TRBV3-1
D gene: TRBD1
J gene: TRBJ2-5
clone size: NA

CDR3 DNA: TGTGCCAGCACCAAGGACAGGGGGCTGGAGACCCAGTACTTC
CDR3 protein: CASTKDRGLETQYF
V gene: TRBV6-1
D gene: TRBD1
J gene: TRBJ2-5
clone size: many

CDR3 DNA: TGCAGTGCTAGAGATCCGAGAGGGGCAGCTTCTGGGGCCAACGTCCTGACTTTC
CDR3 protein: CSARDPRGAASGANVLTF
V gene: TRBV20-1
D gene: NA
J gene: TRBJ2-6
clone size: NA

CDR3 DNA: TGCGCCAGCAGCCAAGCGGCGAGTGAAGCTTTCTTT
CDR3 protein: CASSQAASEAFF
V gene: TRBV4-1
D gene: NA
J gene: TRBJ1-1
clone size: NA

CDR3 DNA: TGCAGCGCCTTTTTTTATGGCTACACCTTC
CDR3 protein: CSAFFYGYTF
V gene: TRBV29-1
D gene: NA
J gene: TRBJ1-2
clone size: NA

CDR3 DNA: TGCAGTGCTAGAGACTGGACAGATATTATTTCACCCCTCCACTTT
CDR3 protein: CSARDWTDIISPLHF
V gene: TRBV20-1
D gene: NA
J gene: TRBJ1-6
clone size: NA

CDR3 DNA: TGTGCCAGCAGTGACCTTTTCGTCGGTGTGGAGACTGAAGCTTTCTTT
CDR3 protein: CASSDLFVGVETEAFF
V gene: TRBV6-1
D gene: NA
J gene: TRBJ1-1
clone size: NA

CDR3 DNA: TGTGCCAGCAGCTTATATCAGGGTCCGATGGGCTACACCTTC
CDR3 protein: CASSLYQGPMGYTF
V gene: TRBV7-6
D gene: NA
J gene: TRBJ1-2
clone size: NA

CDR3 DNA: TGCAGTGCTAGTGAGCCCCTGGGACTACCCCCCGGGGAGTTCTTC
CDR3 protein: CSASEPLGLPPGEFF
V gene: TRBV20-1
D gene: TRBD2
J gene: TRBJ2-1
clone size: NA

CDR3 DNA: TGTGCCAGCAGCTTAGTAGTATCCGAGCAGTACTTC
CDR3 protein: CASSLVVSEQYF
V gene: TRBV7-9
D gene: NA
J gene: TRBJ2-7
clone size: NA

CDR3 DNA: TGTGCCACCAGCAGAGAGCGCGGGGTCTCCGCGGATGAGCGGTCCTTC
CDR3 protein: CATSRERGVSADERSF
V gene: TRBV15
D gene: NA
J gene: TRBJ2-1
clone size: NA

CDR3 DNA: TGTGCCAGCAGTTCAATCAAAGGGTCCAACAATGAGCAGTTCTTC
CDR3 protein: CASSSIKGSNNEQFF
V gene: TRBV6-2/TRBV6-3
D gene: NA
J gene: TRBJ2-1
clone size: NA

CDR3 DNA: TGTGCCAGCAGCAGTAATACGGGGGGAAACACCATATATTTT
CDR3 protein: CASSSNTGGNTIYF
V gene: TRBV7-2
D gene: NA
J gene: TRBJ1-3
clone size: few

CDR3 DNA: TGTGCCAGCAGTTACTACCTTCCCGCTAGCGGGAACGATGAGCAGTTCTTC
CDR3 protein: CASSYYLPASGNDEQFF
V gene: TRBV6-2/TRBV6-3
D gene: TRBD2
J gene: TRBJ2-1
clone size: NA

CDR3 DNA: TGTGCCAGTAGTATGTCCCGATCAACCCTCCACTTT
CDR3 protein: CASSMSRSTLHF
V gene: TRBV19
D gene: NA
J gene: TRBJ1-6
clone size: NA

CDR3 DNA: TGCAGTGCTAGCGGCGGGAGATCCTACAATGAGCAGTTCTTC
CDR3 protein: CSASGGRSYNEQFF
V gene: TRBV20-1
D gene: TRBD2
J gene: TRBJ2-1
clone size: NA

CDR3 DNA: TGTGCCAGCAGTTCCCACCCGGGGGGGTATGAGCAGTTCTTC
CDR3 protein: CASSSHPGGYEQFF
V gene: TRBV6-1
D gene: TRBD2
J gene: TRBJ2-1
clone size: NA

CDR3 DNA: TGTGTCAGCAGCTTTGGGAGGCATGGCTACACCTTC
CDR3 protein: CVSSFGRHGYTF
V gene: TRBV7-9
D gene: NA
J gene: TRBJ1-2
clone size: NA

CDR3 DNA: TGTGCCAGCAGAATGCCGACAGGGCGAAATCAGCCCCAGCATTTT
CDR3 protein: CASRMPTGRNQPQHF
V gene: TRBV27
D gene: TRBD1
J gene: TRBJ1-5
clone size: NA

CDR3 DNA: TGTGCCAGCAGTTTCACAGGGGCTAGCACAGATACGCAGTATTTT
CDR3 protein: CASSFTGASTDTQYF
V gene: TRBV6-1
D gene: TRBD1
J gene: TRBJ2-3
clone size: many

CDR3 DNA: TGCAGTGCAAGATGGCTACGGAAAGAGACCCAGTACTTC
CDR3 protein: CSARWLRKETQYF
V gene: TRBV20-1
D gene: NA
J gene: TRBJ2-5
clone size: NA

CDR3 DNA: TGTGCCAGCAGCTCGCAGGGGATCGGGGCCAACGTCCTGACTTTC
CDR3 protein: CASSSQGIGANVLTF
V gene: TRBV7-2
D gene: NA
J gene: TRBJ2-6
clone size: NA

CDR3 DNA: TGTGCCAGCAGCCGTACACTCAGGACAGACACAGATACGCAGTATTTT
CDR3 protein: CASSRTLRTDTDTQYF
V gene: TRBV28
D gene: NA
J gene: TRBJ2-3
clone size: few

CDR3 DNA: TGTGCCAGCAGTTGGGACAGGGGCGGAAATGAGCAGTTCTTC
CDR3 protein: CASSWDRGGNEQFF
V gene: TRBV27
D gene: TRBD1
J gene: TRBJ2-1
clone size: many

CDR3 DNA: TGTGCCAGCAGCCACCCGCGGTGGGGGACAGGATCGAACACTGAAGCTTTCTTT
CDR3 protein: CASSHPRWGTGSNTEAFF
V gene: TRBV14
D gene: TRBD1
J gene: TRBJ1-1
clone size: few

CDR3 DNA: TGTGCCATCAGTGAGTCAAACCTCCTGGGCGATGAGCAGTTCTTC
CDR3 protein: CAISESNLLGDEQFF
V gene: TRBV10-3
D gene: NA
J gene: TRBJ2-1
clone size: NA

CDR3 DNA: TGCAGTGCTAGGCGTACACTAGGCCGCTACGAGCAGTACTTC
CDR3 protein: CSARRTLGRYEQYF
V gene: TRBV20-1
D gene: NA
J gene: TRBJ2-7
clone size: many

CDR3 DNA: TGTGCCAGTAGTATCTTTTCGACACAGAACACTGAAGCTTTCTTT
CDR3 protein: CASSIFSTQNTEAFF
V gene: TRBV19
D gene: NA
J gene: TRBJ1-1
clone size: NA

CDR3 DNA: TGTGCCAGTAGTACCGATAGAAGGAATGGAGAGCAGTTCTTC
CDR3 protein: CASSTDRRNGEQFF
V gene: TRBV19
D gene: NA
J gene: TRBJ2-1
clone size: few

CDR3 DNA: TGTGCCACCAGTGAGGACCTAAGCTCCTACAATGAGCAGTTCTTC
CDR3 protein: CATSEDLSSYNEQFF
V gene: TRBV24-1
D gene: NA
J gene: TRBJ2-1
clone size: NA

CDR3 DNA: TGTGCCAGCCCCAGGGAACAGGGGAAATGGGATACGCAGTATTTT
CDR3 protein: CASPREQGKWDTQYF
V gene: TRBV28
D gene: TRBD1
J gene: TRBJ2-3
clone size: few

CDR3 DNA: TGTGCCAGCAGCCGTATCCCCCTAGCGGGACCCCTGGGCGAGCGGTACTTC
CDR3 protein: CASSRIPLAGPLGERYF
V gene: TRBV6-1
D gene: TRBD2
J gene: TRBJ2-7
clone size: NA